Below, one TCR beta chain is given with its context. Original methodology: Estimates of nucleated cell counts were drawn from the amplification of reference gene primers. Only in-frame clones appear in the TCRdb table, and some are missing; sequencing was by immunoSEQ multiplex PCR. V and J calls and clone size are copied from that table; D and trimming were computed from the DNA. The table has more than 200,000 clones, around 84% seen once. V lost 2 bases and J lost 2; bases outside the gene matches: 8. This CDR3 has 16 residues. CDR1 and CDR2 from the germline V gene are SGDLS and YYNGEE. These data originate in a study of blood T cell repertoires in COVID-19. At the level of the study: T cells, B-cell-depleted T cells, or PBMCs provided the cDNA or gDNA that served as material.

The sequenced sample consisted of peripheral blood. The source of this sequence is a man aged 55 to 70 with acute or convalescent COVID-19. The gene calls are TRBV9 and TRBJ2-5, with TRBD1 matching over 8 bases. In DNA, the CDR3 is TGTGCCAGCAGCGTTCACATCCGACAGGGGCAAGAGACCCAGTACTTC. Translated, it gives CASSVHIRQGQETQYF.